These 20 T cell receptor beta chains share one sample of origin, sequenced in a study of blood T cell repertoires in COVID-19. The repertoire was sequenced with immunoSEQ multiplex PCR; TCRdb's copy has only in-frame clones and lacks some. This sample has 300,000 or so clones; 80% to 95% occur once, and the top ten carry roughly 1.1%. The sample taken for sequencing was PBMCs or T cells enriched from blood (not recorded which). The receptors here all came from a woman aged 25-40 years who had recovered from COVID-19.

The chain carries TRBV3-1 (or the pseudogene TRBV3-2) and TRBJ1-2; maybe TRBD1 (5 bases). This CDR3 spans 15 amino acids. V was trimmed by 4 bases and J by 4 bases, leaving 16 bases between them. Germline V gives CDR1 LGHDT, CDR2 YNNKEL (reference sequence). The CDR3 DNA reads TGTGCCAGCAGCCTAGGGACGGGAGCGGGCTATGGCTACACCTTC. Protein product: CASSLGTGAGYGYTF.

V usage is TRBV4-1 and J usage is TRBJ1-3; D gene uncertain. The CDR3 loop spans 18 amino acids. V was shortened by 0 bases and J by 0 bases, with 15 bases between the two germline ends. Germline-derived CDR1 and CDR2 are MGHRA and YSYEKL. The CDR3 bases are TGCGCCAGCAGCCAAGAAGAGGTTGTCCGGATCTCTGGAAACACCATATATTTT. This sequence encodes CASSQEEVVRISGNTIYF.

In regard to this clone: One junction end does not reproduce the germline sequence, and a read error may be involved. This chain joins TRBV6-5 and TRBJ2-7; 11 bases are a match to TRBD2. CDR3 length: 14 amino acids. Germline V CDR1 and CDR2: MNHEY, SVGAGI. CDR3 amino acids: CASSYSTSGKKTHF. In nucleotides, the CDR3 is TGTGCCAGCAGTTACTCGACTAGCGGGAAGAAAACCCACTTC.

As regards this clone: Other DNA sequences in this sample translate to the same CDR3. The V gene is TRBV30, the J gene TRBJ1-2, with D possibly being TRBD1 (5 bases). Germline CDR1 GTSNPN, CDR2 SVGIG (reference sequence). Deletions cut 5 bases from V and 5 bases from J, with 9 bases between. The CDR3 extends over 11 amino acids. The CDR3 nucleotides are TGTGCCTGGGATAGGGGATATGGCTACACCTTC. Its protein is CAWDRGYGYTF.

The chain links TRBV5-5 to TRBJ1-3, with D possibly matching TRBD1 (6 bases). The V end lost 2 bases, the J end lost 0 bases, and 9 bases lay between the germline ends. Germline lookup yields CDR1 SGHKS and CDR2 YYEKEE (reference sequence). The CDR3 totals 15 residues. The CDR3 DNA follows: TGTGCCAGCAGCTTCGACAGGATCTCTGGAAACACCATATATTTT. Encoded protein: CASSFDRISGNTIYF.

The V gene is TRBV6-5, the J gene TRBJ2-7, with D unclear. The CDR3 is 15 residues long. The V and J ends lost 7 bases and 4 bases respectively, with 20 bases between them. Germline CDR1 is MNHEY and CDR2 is SVGAGI. Here the CDR3 reads CASKGVSGAKYEQYF. The CDR3 nucleotides read TGTGCCAGCAAAGGAGTCTCCGGAGCGAAATACGAGCAGTACTTC.

The chain carries TRBV10-3 and TRBJ2-1; TRBD2 is a possible D gene (5 bases). The CDR3 contains 13 residues. Germline V gives CDR1 ENHRY, CDR2 SYGVKD. V gave up 10 bases and J gave up 2 bases, with 12 bases separating them. CDR3 sequence: CATRGNPYNEQFF. The DNA of the CDR3 is TGTGCCACCCGGGGAAATCCCTACAATGAGCAGTTCTTC.

The J gene is TRBJ2-3, the V gene TRBV19, with 7 bases lining up with TRBD1. With 4 bases clipped from V and 2 bases from J, the junction kept 6 bases outside the gene matches. CDR1 is LNHDA and CDR2 is SQIVND in the germline V gene (reference sequence). This CDR3 is 15 amino acids long. In nucleotides, the CDR3 is TGTGCCAGTAGTAAGGGACAGACTCACACAGATACGCAGTATTTT. Protein product: CASSKGQTHTDTQYF. Drawing the rest from reference TRBV19 and TRBJ2-3, the complete variable domain is DGGITQSPKYLFRKEGQNVTLSCEQNLNHDAMYWYRQDPGQGLRLIYYSQIVNDFQKGDIAEGYSVSREKKESFPLTVTSAQKNPTAFYLCASSKGQTHTDTQYFGPGTRLTVL.

There are a few counts of this clone. The chain uses TRBV9 and TRBJ1-6, with TRBD1 identical over 11 bases. This CDR3 is built from 17 residues. V was pared by 0 bases and J by 10 bases, with 9 bases of the junction left unmatched. CDR1 and CDR2 from the germline V gene are SGDLS and YYNGEE. The CDR3 DNA follows: TGTGCCAGCAGCGTAGCTTCTTACGGGACAGGGGGATCACCCCTCCACTTT. It specifies CASSVASYGTGGSPLHF.

The rearrangement uses TRBV7-9 and TRBJ2-7; TRBD2 matches at 7 bases. Germline loops: CDR1 SEHNR, CDR2 FQNEAQ (reference sequence). The CDR3 totals 14 residues. After removal of 5 bases from V and 0 bases from J, the junction contained 4 bases not matched to a gene. CDR3 in amino acids: CASSEREYSYEQYF. The CDR3 nucleotides are TGTGCCAGCAGCGAGCGGGAATACTCCTACGAGCAGTACTTC. The full variable domain, its missing parts supplied by reference TRBV7-9 and TRBJ2-7, is DTGVSQNPRHKITKRGQNVTFRCDPISEHNRLYWYRQTLGQGPEFLTYFQNEAQLEKSRLLSDRFSAERPKGSFSTLEIQRTEQGDSAMYLCASSEREYSYEQYFGPGTRLTVT.

The gene calls are TRBV2 and TRBJ1-5, with a weak D call TRBD1 (5 bases). CDR1 SNHLY and CDR2 FYNNEI come from the germline V gene. V lost 6 bases and J 5 bases, leaving 20 bases between the germline ends. The CDR3 consists of 16 residues. The CDR3 here is CASSGQGKGTDQPQHF. CDR3 nucleotide sequence: TGTGCCAGCAGCGGGCAGGGAAAAGGCACGGATCAGCCCCAGCATTTT. Using reference TRBV2 and TRBJ1-5 for the parts outside the CDR3, the full variable domain is EPEVTQTPSHQVTQMGQEVILRCVPISNHLYFYWYRQILGQKVEFLVSFYNNEISEKSEIFDDQFSVERPDGSNFTLKIRSTKLEDSAMYFCASSGQGKGTDQPQHFGDGTRLSIL.

This chain uses TRBV4-3 with TRBJ2-1, with 12 positions matching TRBD1. This CDR3 spans 16 amino acids. The germline V gene has CDR1 LGHNA and CDR2 YSLEER. With V trimmed by 3 bases and J by 3 bases, 3 bases remained unmatched. The CDR3 here is CASSQGQGANYNEQFF. CDR3 DNA sequence: TGCGCCAGCAGCCAGGGACAGGGGGCGAACTACAATGAGCAGTTCTTC.

The rearrangement joins TRBV28 to TRBJ2-7, with no clear D. The germline gives CDR1 MDHEN, CDR2 SYDVKM. The CDR3 length is 12 residues. V lost 3 bases, J lost 5 bases, and 8 bases lay in between. The CDR3 here is CASSFSVNEQYF. The CDR3 bases are TGTGCCAGCAGTTTCAGCGTAAACGAGCAGTACTTC.

V and J are TRBV7-2 and TRBJ2-2, with 13 positions matching TRBD2. Germline V lookup: CDR1 SGHTA, CDR2 FQGNSA. The CDR3 extends over 17 amino acids. Trimming removed 7 bases from V and 4 bases from J; junction bases left unmatched: 9. This CDR3 is CASNPYRTSGSTGELFF. The CDR3 nucleotides are TGTGCCAGCAACCCTTATAGGACTAGCGGGAGCACCGGGGAGCTGTTTTTT.

The rearrangement links TRBV4-3 to TRBJ2-1; TRBD2 matches 9 bases. Per the germline V gene, CDR1 is LGHNA and CDR2 is YSLEER. V shed 1 base and J 4 bases; nucleotides not matched to a gene: 5. The CDR3 contains 16 residues. DNA for the CDR3: TGCGCCAGCAGCCAAGCCGGGAGCGGGGGGTACAATGAGCAGTTCTTC. As protein: CASSQAGSGGYNEQFF.

The chain couples TRBV7-2 to TRBJ1-3; unclear D gene. Germline values: CDR1 SGHTA, CDR2 FQGNSA. V lost 8 bases and J lost 6, with 8 bases in between. This CDR3 is built from 11 residues. CDR3 nucleotides: TGTGCCAGCCTCTCCTTAAACACCATATATTTT. Residues: CASLSLNTIYF.

The chain combines TRBV21-1 with TRBJ2-5; no check of the table's D call, TRBD1, against the DNA was made. TRBV21-1 is tagged as a pseudogene. The CDR3 is 15 residues long. In DNA, the CDR3 is TGTGCCAGCAGCACCCGGGACAGGGGACAAGAGACCCAGTACTTC. This codes for CASSTRDRGQETQYF.

The chain couples TRBV19 to TRBJ2-4; D is possibly TRBD1 (7 bases). The germline V and J ends were trimmed by 1 base and 10 bases, with 17 bases remaining between them. The CDR3 covers 15 residues. Germline assignment: CDR1 LNHDA and CDR2 SQIVND (reference sequence). The CDR3 reads CASSIGGDSRGIQYF. Written as DNA, the CDR3 is TGTGCCAGTAGTATAGGCGGGGACAGTAGGGGTATTCAGTACTTC.

The genes are TRBV3-1 (or the pseudogene TRBV3-2) and TRBJ2-2; TRBD1 matches at 8 bases. V was clipped by 3 bases and J by 6 bases; unmatched bases: 9. CDR3 length: 16 residues. Germline CDR1 LGHDT, CDR2 YNNKEL (reference sequence). The CDR3 is CASSHRQGSRAGELFF. CDR3 sequence (DNA): TGTGCCAGCAGCCACCGACAGGGGTCGCGGGCCGGGGAGCTGTTTTTT.

This clone was counted a single time. The V gene is TRBV4-3, the J gene TRBJ1-6, with 8 bases matching TRBD1. Germline V gene sequence: CDR1 LGHNA, CDR2 YSLEER. V gave up 3 bases and J gave up 15 bases; unmatched junction bases: 4. The CDR3 has 12 amino acids. Here the CDR3 DNA reads TGCGCCAGCAGCCAGACCAGGGGGCACCTCCACTTT. It yields the protein CASSQTRGHLHF.